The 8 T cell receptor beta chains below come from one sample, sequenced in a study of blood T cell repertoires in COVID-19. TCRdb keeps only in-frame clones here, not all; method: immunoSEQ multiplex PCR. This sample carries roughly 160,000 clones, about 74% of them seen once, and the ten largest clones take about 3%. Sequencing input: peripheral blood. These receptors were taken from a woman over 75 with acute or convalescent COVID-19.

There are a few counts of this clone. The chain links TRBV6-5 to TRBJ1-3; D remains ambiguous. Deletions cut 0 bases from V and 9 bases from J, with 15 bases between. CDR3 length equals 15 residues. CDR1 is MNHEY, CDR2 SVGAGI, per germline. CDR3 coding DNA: TGTGCCAGCAGTTACTCGGCCCTCCTAGGCGGCACCATATATTTT. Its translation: CASSYSALLGGTIYF.

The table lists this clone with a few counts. The CDR3, as DNA: TGTGCCAGCAGCTTAGATGGGCGGCAGGGGGTTCGTGAAGCTTTCTTT. This codes for CASSLDGRQGVREAFF. The chain employs TRBV11-3 and TRBJ1-1, with TRBD1 matching over 7 bases. The V and J ends lost 0 bases and 7 bases, in that order; junction bases with no gene match: 11. The CDR3 totals 16 residues. Germline CDR1 reads SGHNT; CDR2 reads YENEEA.

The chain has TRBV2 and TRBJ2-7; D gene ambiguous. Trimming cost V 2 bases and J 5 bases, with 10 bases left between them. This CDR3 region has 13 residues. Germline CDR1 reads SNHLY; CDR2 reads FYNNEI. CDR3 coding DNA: TGTGCCAGCAGTGAACAACAGAGCCACGAGCAGTACTTC. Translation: CASSEQQSHEQYF.

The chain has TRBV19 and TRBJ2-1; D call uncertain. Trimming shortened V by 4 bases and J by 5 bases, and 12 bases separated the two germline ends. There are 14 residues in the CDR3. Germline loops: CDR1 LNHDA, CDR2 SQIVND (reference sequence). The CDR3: CASSSRLGNNEQFF. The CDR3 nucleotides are TGTGCCAGTAGTAGCCGACTGGGTAACAATGAGCAGTTCTTC.

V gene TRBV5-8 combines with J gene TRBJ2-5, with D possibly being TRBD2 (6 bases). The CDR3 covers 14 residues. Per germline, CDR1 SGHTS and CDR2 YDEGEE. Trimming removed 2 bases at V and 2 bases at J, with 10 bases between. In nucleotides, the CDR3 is TGTGCCAGCAGCTTCCGGGGAGGTCAAGAGACCCAGTACTTC. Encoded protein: CASSFRGGQETQYF.

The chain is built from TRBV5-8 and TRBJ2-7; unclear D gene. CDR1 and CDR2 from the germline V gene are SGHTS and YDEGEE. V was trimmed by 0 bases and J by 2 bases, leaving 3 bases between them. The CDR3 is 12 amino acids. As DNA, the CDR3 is TGTGCCAGCAGCTTGGATACCTACGAGCAGTACTTC. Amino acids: CASSLDTYEQYF. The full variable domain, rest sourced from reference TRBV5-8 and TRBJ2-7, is EAGVTQSPTHLIKTRGQQATLRCSPISGHTSVYWYQQALGLGLQFLLWYDEGEERNRGNFPPRFSGRQFPNYSSELNVNALELEDSALYLCASSLDTYEQYFGPGTRLTVT.

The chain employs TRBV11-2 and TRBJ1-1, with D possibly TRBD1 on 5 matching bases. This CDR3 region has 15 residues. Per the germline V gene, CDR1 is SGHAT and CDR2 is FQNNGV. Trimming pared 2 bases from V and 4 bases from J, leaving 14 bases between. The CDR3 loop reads CASSLSVYGGTEAFF. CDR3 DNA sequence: TGTGCCAGCAGCTTATCGGTCTACGGGGGCACTGAAGCTTTCTTT.

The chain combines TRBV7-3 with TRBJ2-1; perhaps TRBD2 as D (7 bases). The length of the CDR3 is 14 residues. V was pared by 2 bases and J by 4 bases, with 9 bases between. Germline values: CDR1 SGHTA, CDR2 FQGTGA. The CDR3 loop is CASSLAGAYNEQFF. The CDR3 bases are TGTGCCAGCAGCTTAGCGGGGGCTTACAATGAGCAGTTCTTC.